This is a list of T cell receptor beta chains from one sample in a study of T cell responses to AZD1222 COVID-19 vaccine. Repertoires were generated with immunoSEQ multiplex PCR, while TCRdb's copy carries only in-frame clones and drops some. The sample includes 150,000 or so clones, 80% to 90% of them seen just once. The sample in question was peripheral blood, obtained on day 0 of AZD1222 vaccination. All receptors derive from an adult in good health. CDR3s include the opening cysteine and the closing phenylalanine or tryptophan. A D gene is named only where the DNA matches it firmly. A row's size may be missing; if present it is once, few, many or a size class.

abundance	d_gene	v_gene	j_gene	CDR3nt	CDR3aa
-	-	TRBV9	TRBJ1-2	TGTGCCAGCAGCGTTAGGGATAACTATGGCTACACCTTC	CASSVRDNYGYTF
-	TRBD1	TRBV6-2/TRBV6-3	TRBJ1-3	TGTGCCAGCAGTGATCGGGACAGAGGAAACACCATATATTTT	CASSDRDRGNTIYF
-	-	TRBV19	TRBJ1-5	TGTGCCAGTATGGGAAGGAGTAATCAGCCCCAGCATTTT	CASMGRSNQPQHF
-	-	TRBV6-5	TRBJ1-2	TGTGCCAGCAGTCCCTGGGTGGGGGGCAATTATGGCTACACCTTC	CASSPWVGGNYGYTF
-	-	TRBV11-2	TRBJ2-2	TGTGCCAGCAACCCAGTTCTGGGGACGGCCAACACCGGGGAGCTGTTTTTT	CASNPVLGTANTGELFF
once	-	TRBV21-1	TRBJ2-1	TGTGCCAGCAGCAAAGAGGGCAGGATGCATGAGCAGTTCTTC	CASSKEGRMHEQFF
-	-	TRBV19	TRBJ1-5	TGTGCCAGTAGTATATATGAGATAGGAGGTCAGCCCCAGCATTTT	CASSIYEIGGQPQHF
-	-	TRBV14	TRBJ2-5	TGTGCCAGCAGCCCGGGTGAGACCCAGTACTTC	CASSPGETQYF
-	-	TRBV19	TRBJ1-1	TGTGCCAGTAGTATCGACACGAACACTGAAGCTTTCTTT	CASSIDTNTEAFF
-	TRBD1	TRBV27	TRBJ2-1	TGTGCCAGCAGTTTAGGGGACAGGGGACTTGATGAGCAGTTCTTC	CASSLGDRGLDEQFF
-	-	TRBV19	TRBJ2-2	TGTGCCAGTAGTATAGATCGGAGGGGTACCGGGGAGCTGTTTTTT	CASSIDRRGTGELFF
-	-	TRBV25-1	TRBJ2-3	TGTGCCAGCAGTGAGTACAACACAGATACGCAGTATTTT	CASSEYNTDTQYF
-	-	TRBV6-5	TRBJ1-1	TGTGCCAGCAAAGAGGGTCTGGGTTCTGAAGCTTTCTTT	CASKEGLGSEAFF
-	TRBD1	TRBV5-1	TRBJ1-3	TGCGCCAGCAGCGAAGGACAGGGAGTTGACACCATATATTTT	CASSEGQGVDTIYF
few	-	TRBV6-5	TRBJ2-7	TGTGCCAGCAGGGGGCTTAATCACGAGCAGTACTTC	CASRGLNHEQYF
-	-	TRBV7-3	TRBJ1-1	TGTGCCAGCAGCTTAAATGGCCTTAACACTGAAGCTTTCTTT	CASSLNGLNTEAFF
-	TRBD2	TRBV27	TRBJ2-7	TGTGCCAGCGCCCCATCAGCGGGGGGGAGGCACGAGCAGTACTTC	CASAPSAGGRHEQYF
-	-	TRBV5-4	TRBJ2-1	TGTGCCAGCAGCTCAACTAGCAATGAGCAGTTCTTC	CASSSTSNEQFF
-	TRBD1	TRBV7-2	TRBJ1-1	TGTGCCAGCAGCCAAAGAGGGGGCTTCGGGTTCACTGAAGCTTTCTTT	CASSQRGGFGFTEAFF
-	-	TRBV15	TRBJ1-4	TGTGCCACCAGCCCCAGGTTCAATGAAAAACTGTTTTTT	CATSPRFNEKLFF
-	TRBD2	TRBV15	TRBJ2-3	TGTGCCACCAGCAACCCCGGGACTAGCGGGGGAGATACGCAGTATTTT	CATSNPGTSGGDTQYF
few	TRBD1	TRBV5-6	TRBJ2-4	TGTGCCAGCAGCTCCTCCGGGACAGGACAAAACATTCAGTACTTC	CASSSSGTGQNIQYF
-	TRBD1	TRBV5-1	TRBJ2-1	TGCGCCAGCACGGACAGGGGGAATAGCTACAATGAGCAGTTCTTC	CASTDRGNSYNEQFF
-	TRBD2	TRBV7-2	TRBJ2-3	TGTGCCAGCTCGCGGGGGGCGATCAGCTCAGATACGCAGTATTTT	CASSRGAISSDTQYF
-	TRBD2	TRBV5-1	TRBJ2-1	TGCGCCAGCAGCTTACGGGGGGGAATAGGCAATGAGCAGTTCTTC	CASSLRGGIGNEQFF
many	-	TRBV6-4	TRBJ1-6	TGTGCCAGCAGTGATTCCCCAGGGCAGGGGAATTCACCCCTCCACTTT	CASSDSPGQGNSPLHF
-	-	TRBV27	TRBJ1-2	TGTGCCAGTTCGGGACGGCCTATGTATGGCTACACCTTC	CASSGRPMYGYTF
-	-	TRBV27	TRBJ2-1	TGTGCCAGCAGTTTAGGGGGACCCTCCTACAATGAGCAGTTCTTC	CASSLGGPSYNEQFF
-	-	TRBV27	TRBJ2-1	TGTGCCAGCCGCCTTGGCGGGCTCTCCTACAATGAGCAGTTCTTC	CASRLGGLSYNEQFF
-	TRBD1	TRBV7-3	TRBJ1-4	TGTGCCAGCAGTCAGCACGAGCCTCGGGACAGAGTTAATGAAAAACTGTTTTTT	CASSQHEPRDRVNEKLFF
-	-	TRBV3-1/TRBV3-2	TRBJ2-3	TGTGCCAGCAGCCAACGGGACGGTAAAGATACGCAGTATTTT	CASSQRDGKDTQYF
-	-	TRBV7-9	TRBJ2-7	TGTGCCAGCAGCCAAGCAGGAGCGCCTGGGCAGTACTTC	CASSQAGAPGQYF
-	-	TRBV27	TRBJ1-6	TGTGCCAGCAAGAGGGGAGGCACCTGGGCCCTCCACTTT	CASKRGGTWALHF
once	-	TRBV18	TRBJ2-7	TGTGCCAGCTCACCACACCCAGGTCCCTACGAGCAGTACTTC	CASSPHPGPYEQYF
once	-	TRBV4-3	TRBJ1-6	TGCGCCAGCAGCCAAGACGGCCCGCCGGGAGCCGGAGGGTATTCACCCCTCCACTTT	CASSQDGPPGAGGYSPLHF
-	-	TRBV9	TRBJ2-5	TGTGCCAGCAGCTTTAGCCCGGGGGAGGAGACCCAGTACTTC	CASSFSPGEETQYF
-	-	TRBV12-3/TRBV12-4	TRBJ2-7	TGTGCCAGCAGTTTTAAGGGATCCGAGCAGTACTTC	CASSFKGSEQYF
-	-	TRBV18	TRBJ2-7	TGTGCCAGCTCACATAGGGACGGACCCTACGAGCAGTACTTC	CASSHRDGPYEQYF
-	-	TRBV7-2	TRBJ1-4	TGTGCCAGCATGCGGGCGGGGGCGAATGAAAAACTGTTTTTT	CASMRAGANEKLFF
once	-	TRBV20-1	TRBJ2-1	TGCAGTGTTAAAAGAGGGAGTGAGCAGTTCTTC	CSVKRGSEQFF
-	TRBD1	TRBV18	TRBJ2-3	TGTGCCAGCTCAATGGCAGGGGGCATTAGCACAGATACGCAGTATTTT	CASSMAGGISTDTQYF
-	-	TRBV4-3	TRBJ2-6	TGCGCCAGCAGCCAAGATAATTATTTTGCCGACTCCTCTGGGGCCAACGTCCTGACTTTC	CASSQDNYFADSSGANVLTF
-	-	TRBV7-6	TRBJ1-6	TGTGCCAGCAGCTTAGGGTTCAATTCACCCCTCCACTTT	CASSLGFNSPLHF
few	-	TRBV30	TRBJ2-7	TGTGCCTGGAGTGGGGGGGACCTTGGTTGGTACGAGCAGTACTTC	CAWSGGDLGWYEQYF
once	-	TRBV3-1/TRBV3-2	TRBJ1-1	TGTGCCAGCAGCCAGGATACGGGGTCCACTGAAGCTTTCTTT	CASSQDTGSTEAFF
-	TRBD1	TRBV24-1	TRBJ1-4	TGTGCCACCAGTGGCCCGACAGGGGGCGGTGAAAAACTGTTTTTT	CATSGPTGGGEKLFF
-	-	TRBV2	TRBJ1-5	TGTGCCACCTCCTGGGGGTTGAGACAGCCCCAGCATTTT	CATSWGLRQPQHF
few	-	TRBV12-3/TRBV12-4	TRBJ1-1	TGTGCCAGCAGCACAGGGCCGGCCACTGAAGCTTTCTTT	CASSTGPATEAFF
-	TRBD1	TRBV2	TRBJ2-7	TGTGCCAGCATGCCGACAGGGAGCTCCTACGAGCAGTACTTC	CASMPTGSSYEQYF
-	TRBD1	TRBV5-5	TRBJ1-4	TGTGCCAGCAGCTCAACAGGGGATGAAAAACTGTTTTTT	CASSSTGDEKLFF
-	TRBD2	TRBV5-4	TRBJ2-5	TGTGCCAGCAGCCGCGGGACTAGCGGGCAAGAGACCCAGTACTTC	CASSRGTSGQETQYF
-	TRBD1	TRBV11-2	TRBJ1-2	TGTGCCAGCAGCTTACCGTATGGGACAGGGGCTAACTATGGCTACACCTTC	CASSLPYGTGANYGYTF